This T cell receptor (beta chain) was sequenced in a study of radiotherapy plus CTLA-4 blockade in lung cancer listed by TCRdb under 2018. Background on the whole study: Among the enrolled patients, about 20% had an objective response, and about 29% reached disease control. Study-level results and caveats: The strongest predictors of response were reported to be early dynamic shifts in blood T cell clones along with a rise in serum interferon-beta following radiation. After treatment with radiotherapy and ipilimumab, TCR clones that came from tumors expanded in the peripheral blood.

This clone appeared a few times. What antigen it recognizes has not been identified. Per-base quality was not reported, and no clone a single base away is much larger than it. CDR1 and CDR2 (SEHNR, FQNEAQ) derive from the germline V gene (reference sequence). The junction shows trimming of 5 bases on V and 8 bases on J, and the gene matches do not reach 11 bases of it. The CDR3 sequence holds 14 residues, the cysteine and phenylalanine included. The read is trimmed to its CDR3 DNA, 42 bases read in frame from base 1. Focal radiation therapy combined with CTLA-4 blockade (ipilimumab) was tested in patients with chemo-refractory metastatic non-small-cell lung cancer. Library preparation was by the immunoSEQ multiplex PCR assay. The table comes from immuneACCESS by way of TCRdb, which keeps in-frame sequences with V and J called. Part of the clones is missing from these tables; in studies checked, under half for an unresolved V gene and the rest for unknown reasons. This sample lists roughly 98,000 clones; around 81% were detected once. Roughly 15% of the sample lies in the top ten.

This TCR was sampled from a human donor with non-small cell lung cancer that progressed on radiotherapy plus ipilimumab. Rearrangement joined TRBV7-9 to TRBJ2-7, and 8 junction bases match TRBD1. Material: peripheral blood, obtained from a patient treated with radiotherapy plus ipilimumab. Read as DNA, the sequence is TGTGCCAGCAGCACGGACAGGGCCCCCATCCAGCAGTACTTC. This encodes CASSTDRAPIQQYF.